Described below is a single T cell receptor beta chain sequence and its context. No antigen is known for it. TCRdb re-called the 5' RACE reads; every CDR3 protein appears as one record, without DNA. Recorded here are 150,000 to 200,000 distinct CDR3 sequences; the top ten clones represent roughly 2.4%. The CDR3 is made up of 12 amino acids. From germline, CDR1 is SQVTM and CDR2 ANQGSEA. This sample is drawn from a study of monozygotic twins with inflammatory bowel disease. Overall study results and limits: Separate T cell subtypes could not be resolved from one another.

T cells were not sorted, and total RNA was isolated straight from whole blood. The TCR sequence derives from a human donor with ulcerative colitis or Crohn's disease, or a healthy co-twin of an affected twin (not recorded which). The chain recombines TRBV29-1 with TRBJ2-3; the D call from TCRdb, TRBD1, cannot be confirmed without DNA. Sequencing was done on a sample of blood. The CDR3 protein is CSVAYGMDTQYF.